The clone carrying this T cell receptor beta chain was counted ten times or more. The CDR3 loop spans 13 amino acids. The trim removed 4 bases at V and 6 bases at J, leaving 3 bases unmatched. These data belong to a study of T cells in Graves' hyperthyroidism and ophthalmopathy. Amplified TCR beta CDR3 regions derived from RNA transcripts. First-round RT-PCR targeting the TCR CDR3 was performed with the HTBI primer set. TCRdb passed the multiplex PCR reads through MiXCR, listing each CDR3 protein once. The table lists 500,000 to 650,000 distinct CDR3 sequences, about 15% of them singletons. The chain is built from TRBV12-3 or TRBV12-4 and TRBJ2-1; 7 bases fit TRBD2. The TCR was taken from a woman aged 40 to 50 with Graves' hyperthyroidism. Sequenced sample: blood. CDR3 in amino acids: CASSSREFNEQFF. The CDR3 DNA reads TGTGCCAGCAGTTCGCGGGAGTTCAATGAGCAGTTCTTC.